This passage covers 8 T cell receptor beta chains from one sample sequenced in a study of blood T cells in healthy people across ages. The second PCR ran about 6 to 12 cycles with a sample-barcoded 5' primer and J-beta primers. TCRdb ran MiXCR on the 5' RACE reads and lists one entry per CDR3 protein. The sample records about 580,000 distinct CDR3 sequences, around 50% being singletons. Sequencing was performed on blood. Every receptor here comes from an elderly man in good health.

This clonotype was found a few times. The rearrangement uses TRBV7-2 and TRBJ2-1; D uncertain. The V end was cut by 5 bases, the J end by 4 bases, with 9 bases between. This CDR3 is built from 13 residues. Germline lookup yields CDR1 SGHTA and CDR2 FQGNSA. CDR3 amino acids: CASSPPAYNEQFF. DNA for the CDR3: TGTGCCAGCAGCCCACCCGCGTACAATGAGCAGTTCTTC. The whole variable domain, remainder taken from reference TRBV7-2 and TRBJ2-1, is GAGVSQSPSNKVTEKGKDVELRCDPISGHTALYWYRQSLGQGLEFLIYFQGNSAPDKSGLPSDRFSAERTGGSVSTLTIQRTQQEDSAVYLCASSPPAYNEQFFGPGTRLTVL.

As concerns this clonotype: At one of its ends the junction is not consistent with the germline gene, which may arise from a read error. Here the CDR3 DNA reads TGCAGTGCTAGAGTGTCTAGCGGGATGGATAGGCAGTATTTT. As protein: CSARVSSGMDRQYF. The chain combines TRBV20-1 with TRBJ2-3; TRBD2 aligns across 9 bases. Germline lookup yields CDR1 DFQATT and CDR2 SNEGSKA (reference sequence). CDR3 size: 14 residues.

The gene calls are TRBV20-1 and TRBJ2-7, with D perhaps matching TRBD1 (5 bases). The CDR3 extends over 13 amino acids. Germline V gene data show CDR1 as DFQATT and CDR2 as SNEGSKA (reference sequence). Deletions cut 2 bases from V and 10 bases from J, with 18 bases between. CDR3: CSARIGAPETQYF. CDR3 nucleotides: TGCAGTGCTAGAATTGGGGCGCCAGAGACTCAGTACTTC.

V is TRBV29-1 and J is TRBJ1-1; tentatively, D is TRBD1 (5 bases). Germline assignment: CDR1 SQVTM and CDR2 ANQGSEA. Between the trimmed V and J ends, which lost 7 bases and 1 base, there was a span of 16 bases. The CDR3 has 14 amino acids. CDR3 in DNA: TGCAGCGCTGCGCCCGGGGGGTGGAACACTGAAGCTTTCTTT. As protein: CSAAPGGWNTEAFF.

This clonotype was observed a handful of times. The chain employs TRBV4-3 and TRBJ2-6; the D gene could be TRBD1 or TRBD2 (5 bases each). CDR1 and CDR2 (germline): LGHNA, YSLEER. The CDR3 extends over 17 amino acids. V was trimmed by 0 bases and J by 5 bases, leaving 14 bases between them. DNA of the CDR3: TGCGCCAGCAGCCAAGAGGGGCCAACGGGGCGGGCCAACGTCCTGACTTTC. Its translation: CASSQEGPTGRANVLTF.

This clonotype occurred a few times. The chain combines TRBV6-6 with TRBJ1-5; no clear D. The V gene's germline CDR1 is MNHNY and CDR2 SVGAGI (reference sequence). This CDR3 has 17 residues. The V end lost 4 bases, the J end lost 0 bases, and 16 bases lay between the germline ends. This CDR3 reads CASSSWGGFNSNQPQHF. The DNA of the CDR3 is TGTGCCAGCAGTTCCTGGGGAGGGTTCAATAGCAATCAGCCCCAGCATTTT.

The genes are TRBV20-1 and TRBJ1-2, with 8 bases fitting TRBD1. With V trimmed by 4 bases and J by 9 bases, 19 bases remained unmatched. CDR3 size: 16 residues. Germline assignment: CDR1 DFQATT and CDR2 SNEGSKA (reference sequence). The chain's CDR3 is CSAIRGRRTGLLSYTF. As DNA, the CDR3 is TGCAGTGCTATCCGGGGGCGCAGGACAGGGCTCTTGAGCTACACCTTC.

The genes are TRBV29-1 and TRBJ1-2, with 10 bases fitting TRBD1. The trim removed 6 bases at V and 8 bases at J, leaving 6 bases unmatched. Germline V gene data show CDR1 as SQVTM and CDR2 as ANQGSEA. CDR3 length: 12 amino acids. The CDR3 DNA sequence: TGCAGCGTCGGACAGGGGGTAACGGGCTACACCTTC. It codes for CSVGQGVTGYTF.